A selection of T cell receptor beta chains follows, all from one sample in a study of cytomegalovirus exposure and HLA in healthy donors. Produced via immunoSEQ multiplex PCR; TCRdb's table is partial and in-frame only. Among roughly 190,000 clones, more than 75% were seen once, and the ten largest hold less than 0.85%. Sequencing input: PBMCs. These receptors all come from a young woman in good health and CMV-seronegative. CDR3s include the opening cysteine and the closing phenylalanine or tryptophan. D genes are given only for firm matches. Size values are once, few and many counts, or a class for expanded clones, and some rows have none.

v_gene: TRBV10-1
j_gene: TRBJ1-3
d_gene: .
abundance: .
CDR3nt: TGCGCCAGCAGACGCATTTCAGGGGTAGTCGGGGTTGAGATCTCTGGAAACACCATATATTTT
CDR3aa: CASRRISGVVGVEISGNTIYF

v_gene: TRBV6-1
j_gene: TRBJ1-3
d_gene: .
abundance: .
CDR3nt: TGTGCCAGCAGTGAACGTCTCTTAGACACCATATATTTT
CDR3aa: CASSERLLDTIYF

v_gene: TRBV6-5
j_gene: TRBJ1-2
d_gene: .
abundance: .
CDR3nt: TGTGCCAGCAGCAGGGATTTCAACTATGGCTACACCTTC
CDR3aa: CASSRDFNYGYTF

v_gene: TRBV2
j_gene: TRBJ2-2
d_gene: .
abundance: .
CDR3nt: TGTGCCAGTGGCGCCCGCCCAGACTACTCCTCGGGGGAGCTGTTTTTT
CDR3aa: CASGARPDYSSGELFF

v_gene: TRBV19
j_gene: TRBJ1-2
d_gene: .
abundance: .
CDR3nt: TGTGCCAGTAGTCACCGGGACACCGAATCAGGGGGCTACACCTTC
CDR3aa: CASSHRDTESGGYTF

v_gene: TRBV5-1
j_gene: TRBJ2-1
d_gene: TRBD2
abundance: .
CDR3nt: TGCGCCAGCAGCTCCTCTAGCGGGTGGAATGAGCAGTTCTTC
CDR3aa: CASSSSSGWNEQFF

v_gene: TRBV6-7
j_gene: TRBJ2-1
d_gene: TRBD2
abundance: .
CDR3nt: TGTGCCAAATATAGAAGGCTAGCGGGAGTGGGTGAGCAGTTCTTC
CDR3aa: CAKYRRLAGVGEQFF

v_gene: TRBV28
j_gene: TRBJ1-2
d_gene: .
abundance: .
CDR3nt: TGTGCCAGCAGTTTGACCCGCAGCGGTGGCTACACCTTT
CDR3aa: CASSLTRSGGYTF

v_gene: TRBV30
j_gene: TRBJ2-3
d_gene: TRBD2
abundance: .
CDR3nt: TGTGCCTGGAGTCGGGAAAGGGACTACCTAAGCACAGATACGCAGTATTTT
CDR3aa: CAWSRERDYLSTDTQYF

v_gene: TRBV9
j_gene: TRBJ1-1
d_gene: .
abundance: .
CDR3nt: TGTGCCAGCAGCGTAGGAGGATCTGAAGCTTTCTTT
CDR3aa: CASSVGGSEAFF

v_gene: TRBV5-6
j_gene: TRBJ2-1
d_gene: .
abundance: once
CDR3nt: TGTGCCAGCAGCCTCTCCTACAATGAGCAGTTCTTC
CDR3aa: CASSLSYNEQFF

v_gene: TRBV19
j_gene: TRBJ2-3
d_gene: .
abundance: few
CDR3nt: TGTGCCAGTAGTGGAGGACTGTTCACAGATACGCAGTATTTT
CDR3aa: CASSGGLFTDTQYF

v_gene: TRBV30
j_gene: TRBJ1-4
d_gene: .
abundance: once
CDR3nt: TGTGCGTCGGAGCATAATGAAAAACTGTTTTTT
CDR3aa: CASEHNEKLFF

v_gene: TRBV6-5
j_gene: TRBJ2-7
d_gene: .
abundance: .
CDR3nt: TGTGCCAGCCGAGGGAGCGGACGGGGTGGCGAGCAGTACTTC
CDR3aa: CASRGSGRGGEQYF

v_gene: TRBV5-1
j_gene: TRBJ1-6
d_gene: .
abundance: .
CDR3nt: TGCGCCAGCAGCTTGGTAGTCGATAATTCACCCCTCCACTTT
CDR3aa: CASSLVVDNSPLHF

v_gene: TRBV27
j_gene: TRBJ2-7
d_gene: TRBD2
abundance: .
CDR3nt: TGTGCCAGCAGCCCTGCGGGAGGACCTTACTACGAGCAGTACTTC
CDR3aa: CASSPAGGPYYEQYF

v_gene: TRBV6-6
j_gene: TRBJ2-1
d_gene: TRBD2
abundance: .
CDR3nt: TGTGCCAGCAGGGCGGGAGGATACAATGAGCAGTTCTTC
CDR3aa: CASRAGGYNEQFF

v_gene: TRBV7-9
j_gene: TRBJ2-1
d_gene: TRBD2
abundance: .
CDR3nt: TGTGCCAGCAGCTTAGGGGCCGGGACTAGGGACAATGAGCAGTTCTTC
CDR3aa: CASSLGAGTRDNEQFF

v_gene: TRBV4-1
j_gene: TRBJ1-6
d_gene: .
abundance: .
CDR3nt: TGCGCCAGCAGCTACCATTCGGACTCTTGGAATTCACCCCTCCACTTT
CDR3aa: CASSYHSDSWNSPLHF

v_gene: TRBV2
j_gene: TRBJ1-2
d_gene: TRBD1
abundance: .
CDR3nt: TGTGCCACCGGACAGGGGGCCAACCACTATGGCTACACCTTC
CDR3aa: CATGQGANHYGYTF